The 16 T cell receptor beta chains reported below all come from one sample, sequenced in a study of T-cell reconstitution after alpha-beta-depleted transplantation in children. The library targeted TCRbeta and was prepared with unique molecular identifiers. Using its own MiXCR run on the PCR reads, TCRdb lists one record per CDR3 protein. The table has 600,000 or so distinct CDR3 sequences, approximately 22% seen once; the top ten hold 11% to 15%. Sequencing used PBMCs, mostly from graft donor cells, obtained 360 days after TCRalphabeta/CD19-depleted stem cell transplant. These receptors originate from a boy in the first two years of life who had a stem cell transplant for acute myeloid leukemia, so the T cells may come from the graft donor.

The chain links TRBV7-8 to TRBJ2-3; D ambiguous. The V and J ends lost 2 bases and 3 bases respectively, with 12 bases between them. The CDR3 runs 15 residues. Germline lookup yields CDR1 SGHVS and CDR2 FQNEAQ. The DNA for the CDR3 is TGTGCCAGCAGCTTATCTGCGATTGGAACAGATACGCAGTATTTT. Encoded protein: CASSLSAIGTDTQYF.

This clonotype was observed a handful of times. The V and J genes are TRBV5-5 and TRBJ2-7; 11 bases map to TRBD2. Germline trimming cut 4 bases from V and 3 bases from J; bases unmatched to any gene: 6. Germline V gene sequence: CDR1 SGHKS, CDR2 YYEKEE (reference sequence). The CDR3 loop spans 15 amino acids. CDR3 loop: CASSTTGTSGYEQYV. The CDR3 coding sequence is TGTGCCAGCAGCACCACCGGGACTAGCGGCTACGAGCAGTACGTC.

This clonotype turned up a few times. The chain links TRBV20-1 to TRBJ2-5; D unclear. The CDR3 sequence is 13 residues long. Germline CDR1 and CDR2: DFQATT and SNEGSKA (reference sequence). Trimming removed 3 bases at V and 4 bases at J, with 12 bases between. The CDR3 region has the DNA TGCAGTGCTAGGTCCAGTGGGGTAGAGACCCAGTACTTC. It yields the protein CSARSSGVETQYF.

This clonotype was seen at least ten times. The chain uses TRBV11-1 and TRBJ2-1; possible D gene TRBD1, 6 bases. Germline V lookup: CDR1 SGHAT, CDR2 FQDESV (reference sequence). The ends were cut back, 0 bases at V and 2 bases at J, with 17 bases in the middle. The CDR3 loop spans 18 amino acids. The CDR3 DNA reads TGTGCCAGCAGCTTAGCGGGGGCCGGGACCCTGACCTACAATGAGCAGTTCTTC. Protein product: CASSLAGAGTLTYNEQFF. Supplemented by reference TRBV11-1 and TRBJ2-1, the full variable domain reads EAEVAQSPRYKITEKSQAVAFWCDPISGHATLYWYRQILGQGPELLVQFQDESVVDDSQLPKDRFSAERLKGVDSTLKIQPAELGDSAMYLCASSLAGAGTLTYNEQFFGPGTRLTVL.

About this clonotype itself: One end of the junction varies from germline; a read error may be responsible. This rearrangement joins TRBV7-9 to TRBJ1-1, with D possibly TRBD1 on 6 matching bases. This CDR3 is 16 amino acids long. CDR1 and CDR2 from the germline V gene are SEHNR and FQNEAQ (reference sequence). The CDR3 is CASSDAQGSLKTEAFF. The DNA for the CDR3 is TGTGCCAGCAGCGATGCACAGGGAAGTTTGAAGACTGAAGCTTTCTTT.

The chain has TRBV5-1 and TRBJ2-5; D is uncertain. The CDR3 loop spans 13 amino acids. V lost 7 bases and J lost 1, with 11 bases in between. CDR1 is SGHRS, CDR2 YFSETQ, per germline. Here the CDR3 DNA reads TGCGCCAGCCGGACGGTAGTCCAAGAGACCCAGTACTTC. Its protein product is CASRTVVQETQYF.

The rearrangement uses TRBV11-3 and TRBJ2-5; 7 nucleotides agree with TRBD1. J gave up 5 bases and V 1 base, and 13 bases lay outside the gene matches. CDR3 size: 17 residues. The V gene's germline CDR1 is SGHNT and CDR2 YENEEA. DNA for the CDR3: TGTGCCAGCAGCTTAGGATCCGGGACAGCAATAACGGAGACCCAGTACTTC. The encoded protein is CASSLGSGTAITETQYF.

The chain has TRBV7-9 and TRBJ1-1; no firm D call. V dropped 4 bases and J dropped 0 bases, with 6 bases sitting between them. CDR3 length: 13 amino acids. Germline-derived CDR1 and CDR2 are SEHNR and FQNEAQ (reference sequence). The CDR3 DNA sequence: TGTGCCAGCAGCTCGCAGGTGAACACTGAAGCTTTCTTT. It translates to CASSSQVNTEAFF.

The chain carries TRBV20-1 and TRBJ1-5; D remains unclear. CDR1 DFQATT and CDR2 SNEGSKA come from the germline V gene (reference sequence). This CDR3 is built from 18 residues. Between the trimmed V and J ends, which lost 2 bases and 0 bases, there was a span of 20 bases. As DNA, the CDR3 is TGCAGTGCTAGATCGCAAGGGCGGAATTATTATAGCAATCAGCCCCAGCATTTT. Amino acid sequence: CSARSQGRNYYSNQPQHF.

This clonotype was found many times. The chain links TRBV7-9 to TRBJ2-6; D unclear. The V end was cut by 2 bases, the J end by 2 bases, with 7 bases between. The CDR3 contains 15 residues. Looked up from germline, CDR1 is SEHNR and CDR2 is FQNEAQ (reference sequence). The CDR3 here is CASSLRAAGANVLTF. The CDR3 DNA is TGTGCCAGCAGCTTAAGGGCTGCTGGGGCCAACGTCCTGACTTTC.

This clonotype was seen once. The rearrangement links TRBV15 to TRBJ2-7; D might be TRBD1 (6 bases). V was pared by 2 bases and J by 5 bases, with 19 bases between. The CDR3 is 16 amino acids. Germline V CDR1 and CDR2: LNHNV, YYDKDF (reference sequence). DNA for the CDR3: TGTGCCACCAGCAGATCCCGGGACATCCAAGTCGACGAGCAGTACTTC. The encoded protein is CATSRSRDIQVDEQYF.

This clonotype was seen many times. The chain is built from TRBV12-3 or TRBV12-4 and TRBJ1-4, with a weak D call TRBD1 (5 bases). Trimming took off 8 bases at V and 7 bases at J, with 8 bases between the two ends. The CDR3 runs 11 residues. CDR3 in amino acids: CASGTGEKLFF. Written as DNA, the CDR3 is TGTGCCAGCGGGACTGGTGAAAAACTGTTTTTT.

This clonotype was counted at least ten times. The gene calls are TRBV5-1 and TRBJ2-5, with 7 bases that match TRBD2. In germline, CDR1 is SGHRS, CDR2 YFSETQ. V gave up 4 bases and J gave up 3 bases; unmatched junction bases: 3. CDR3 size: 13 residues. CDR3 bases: TGCGCCAGCAGCCGCCGGGGGGAAGAGACCCAGTACTTC. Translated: CASSRRGEETQYF.

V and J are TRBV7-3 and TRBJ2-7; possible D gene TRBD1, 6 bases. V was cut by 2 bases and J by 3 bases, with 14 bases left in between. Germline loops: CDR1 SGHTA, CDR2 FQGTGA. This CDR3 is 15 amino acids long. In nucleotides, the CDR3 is TGTGCCAGCAGCTTAGGGGGCCCGCCTGACTACGAGCAGTACTTC. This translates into CASSLGGPPDYEQYF.

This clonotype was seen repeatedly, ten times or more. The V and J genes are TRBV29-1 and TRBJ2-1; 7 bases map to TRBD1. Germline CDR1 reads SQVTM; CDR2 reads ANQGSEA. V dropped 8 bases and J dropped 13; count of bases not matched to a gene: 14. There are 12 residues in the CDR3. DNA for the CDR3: TGCAGCTATGAGGGGGCCAAAAGGGTTCAGTTCTTC. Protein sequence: CSYEGAKRVQFF.

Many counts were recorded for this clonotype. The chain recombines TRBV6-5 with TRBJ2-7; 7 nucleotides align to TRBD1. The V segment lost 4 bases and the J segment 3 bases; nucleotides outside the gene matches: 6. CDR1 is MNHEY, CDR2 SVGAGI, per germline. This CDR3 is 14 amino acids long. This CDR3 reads CASSSSDRVYEQYF. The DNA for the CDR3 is TGTGCCAGCAGTTCTTCCGACAGGGTCTACGAGCAGTACTTC.